The next 29 T cell receptor beta chains were all read from a single sample in a study of T cell responses to AZD1222 COVID-19 vaccine. Assay: immunoSEQ multiplex PCR; the TCRdb copy retains only in-frame clones and omits some. This sample has 95,000 to 130,000 clones, with roughly 88% found just once. This specimen was peripheral blood, taken on day 0 of MenACWY control vaccination. The receptors derive from an adult in good health.

The genes are TRBV11-2 and TRBJ1-3, with no clear D. V was pared by 1 base and J by 0 bases, with 4 bases between. The germline V gene encodes CDR1 SGHAT and CDR2 FQNNGV. The CDR3 has 14 residues. CDR3 in DNA: TGTGCCAGCAGCTTAGTCCTCTCTGGAAACACCATATATTTT. Encoded protein: CASSLVLSGNTIYF.

The chain couples TRBV9 to TRBJ2-5; 8 positions agree with TRBD2. V gave up 6 bases and J gave up 6 bases; unmatched junction bases: 4. Germline V gene data show CDR1 as SGDLS and CDR2 as YYNGEE. The CDR3 extends over 12 amino acids. The CDR3 nucleotides are TGTGCCAGCAACCGGGGGGGCCAGACCCAGTACTTC. Its protein product is CASNRGGQTQYF.

V usage is TRBV6-5 and J usage is TRBJ2-5; D could derive from TRBD1 or TRBD2 (5 bases each). CDR3 length equals 15 residues. V was pared by 7 bases and J by 0 bases, with 15 bases between. Per germline, CDR1 MNHEY and CDR2 SVGAGI. The CDR3 DNA reads TGTGCCAGCAAAAACGGGGCGATGGACCAAGAGACCCAGTACTTC. The encoded protein is CASKNGAMDQETQYF.

V gene TRBV7-2 combines with J gene TRBJ1-6, with 9 positions matching TRBD1. V shed 5 bases and J 13 bases; nucleotides not matched to a gene: 12. The CDR3 contains 15 residues. CDR1 is SGHTA, CDR2 FQGNSA, per germline. Here the CDR3 reads CASSEPGQGGFPLHF. CDR3 sequence (DNA): TGTGCCAGCAGCGAACCGGGACAGGGTGGATTTCCCCTCCACTTT.

A single count supports this clone. The rearrangement joins TRBV6-5 to TRBJ1-2; D is undetermined. The length of the CDR3 is 13 residues. V was shortened by 6 bases and J by 0 bases, with 8 bases between the two germline ends. CDR1 and CDR2 (germline): MNHEY, SVGAGI. CDR3 protein: CASRGGTNYGYTF. DNA of the CDR3: TGTGCCAGCAGAGGCGGCACTAACTATGGCTACACCTTC.

The sample holds a few counts of this clone. The gene calls are TRBV28 and TRBJ1-5, with 7 nucleotides matching TRBD1. Trimming removed 2 bases from V and 5 bases from J; junction bases left unmatched: 15. This CDR3 comprises 18 residues. Per the germline V gene, CDR1 is MDHEN and CDR2 is SYDVKM. In DNA, the CDR3 is TGTGCCAGCAGTTTAGCCCCGGGTTTAGGGGGCTTTGATCAGCCCCAGCATTTT. This gives the protein CASSLAPGLGGFDQPQHF.

The CDR3 spells CASSLPSMGPKQYF. Here the CDR3 DNA reads TGTGCCAGCAGCTTACCCTCAATGGGACCGAAGCAGTACTTC. The chain employs TRBV7-2 and TRBJ2-7; tentatively, D is TRBD1 or TRBD2 (5 bases each). The CDR3 covers 14 residues. V was shortened by 2 bases and J by 8 bases, with 16 bases between the two germline ends. Germline CDR1 reads SGHTA; CDR2 reads FQGNSA.

V is TRBV7-2 and J is TRBJ2-5, with unresolved D. V was cut by 5 bases and J by 2 bases, with 12 bases left in between. CDR3 length equals 14 residues. The germline V gene has CDR1 SGHTA and CDR2 FQGNSA. The chain's CDR3 is CASSLYSVQETQYF. The CDR3 nucleotides are TGTGCCAGCAGCCTTTACAGCGTGCAAGAGACCCAGTACTTC.

This clone was counted a single time. The chain joins TRBV20-1 to TRBJ2-7; weak D call: TRBD1 (6 bases). Germline CDR1 is DFQATT and CDR2 is SNEGSKA (reference sequence). The CDR3 has 13 amino acids. V lost 3 bases, J lost 3 bases, and 12 bases lay in between. CDR3 coding DNA: TGCAGTGCTAGTCTCAGGGGTAGCTACGAGCAGTACTTC. It is translated as CSASLRGSYEQYF.

This clone came up a few times. This chain links TRBV11-3 with TRBJ2-3, with TRBD2 matching over 14 bases. V lost 4 bases and J lost 3; bases outside the gene matches: 9. Germline V gene lookup returns CDR1 SGHNT and CDR2 YENEEA. This CDR3 region has 18 residues. CDR3 nucleotide sequence: TGTGCCAGCAGCTCCTCCGGGACTAGCGGGGGAAAGACAGATACGCAGTATTTT. Protein product: CASSSSGTSGGKTDTQYF.

This chain joins TRBV19 and TRBJ2-2, with 8 nucleotides matching TRBD2. The CDR3 totals 13 residues. The V segment lost 6 bases and the J segment 7 bases; nucleotides outside the gene matches: 4. Germline CDR1 LNHDA, CDR2 SQIVND (reference sequence). CDR3 nucleotides: TGTGCCAGTAGCGGGGGGGCTGGCGGGGAGCTGTTTTTT. It is translated as CASSGGAGGELFF.

V and J are TRBV7-6 and TRBJ2-7, with 10 bases that match TRBD2. V trimming: 0 bases; J trimming: 2 bases; junction bases outside the gene matches: 4. Germline V gene data show CDR1 as SGHVS and CDR2 as FNYEAQ. CDR3 size: 16 residues. The CDR3 region has the DNA TGTGCCAGCAGCTTAGCTAGCGGGGGGCCTACCTACGAGCAGTACTTC. This codes for CASSLASGGPTYEQYF.

The chain recombines TRBV5-4 with TRBJ2-7; 12 bases are shared with TRBD1. The CDR3 consists of 15 residues. CDR1 is SGHNT and CDR2 is YYREEE in the germline V gene (reference sequence). V gave up 0 bases and J gave up 5 bases; unmatched junction bases: 3. The CDR3 loop is CASSLVGTGGDEQYF. The CDR3 region has the DNA TGTGCCAGCAGCTTGGTGGGGACAGGGGGCGACGAGCAGTACTTC.

The chain uses TRBV18 and TRBJ2-2; D gene ambiguous. The CDR3 loop spans 14 amino acids. V was clipped by 4 bases and J by 1 base, with 7 bases between them. Germline CDR1 is KGHSH and CDR2 is LQKENI. CDR3 in amino acids: CASSQGWNTGELFF. The CDR3 region has the DNA TGTGCCAGCTCACAGGGATGGAACACCGGGGAGCTGTTTTTT.

This chain connects TRBV5-1 to TRBJ1-1; 10 positions match TRBD1. J was trimmed by 4 bases and V by 1 base; bases with no gene match: 7. This CDR3 has 16 residues. Germline CDR1 reads SGHRS; CDR2 reads YFSETQ. CDR3 sequence reads: CASSLRGQGSSTEAFF. The DNA of the CDR3 is TGCGCCAGCAGCTTGCGGGGACAGGGGTCGTCCACTGAAGCTTTCTTT.

The sample holds one count of this clone. The chain recombines TRBV5-4 with TRBJ1-2; D gene uncertain. The CDR3 contains 16 residues. Deletions cut 1 base from V and 5 bases from J, with 18 bases between. Germline V gene data show CDR1 as SGHNT and CDR2 as YYREEE (reference sequence). CDR3 region: CASSLRSGYRSYGYTF. For the CDR3, the DNA is TGTGCCAGCAGCTTGAGGTCCGGGTATAGGTCTTATGGCTACACCTTC.

The chain employs TRBV28 and TRBJ1-6; weak D call: TRBD1 (5 bases). The CDR3 has 14 residues. Germline V CDR1 and CDR2: MDHEN, SYDVKM. The V end was cut by 6 bases, the J end by 10 bases, with 16 bases between. CDR3 DNA: TGTGCCAGCAGCCCACGAAGGGGTTCATCACCCCTCCACTTT. Protein product: CASSPRRGSSPLHF.

J is TRBJ1-4 and V is TRBV2; 8 nucleotides line up with TRBD1. CDR1 is SNHLY, CDR2 FYNNEI, per germline. This CDR3 has 14 amino acids. V gave up 3 bases and J gave up 5 bases; unmatched junction bases: 2. The CDR3 protein is CASSETGANEKLFF. CDR3 sequence (DNA): TGTGCCAGCAGTGAGACAGGGGCAAATGAAAAACTGTTTTTT. Based on the CDR3 plus reference TRBV2 and TRBJ1-4, the full variable domain is EPEVTQTPSHQVTQMGQEVILRCVPISNHLYFYWYRQILGQKVEFLVSFYNNEISEKSEIFDDQFSVERPDGSNFTLKIRSTKLEDSAMYFCASSETGANEKLFFGSGTQLSVL.

The genes are TRBV2 and TRBJ1-2; a possible D gene is TRBD1 (6 bases). V shed 2 bases and J shed 0 bases, with 16 bases lying between them. CDR3 length: 17 residues. The V gene's germline CDR1 is SNHLY and CDR2 FYNNEI. For the CDR3, the DNA is TGTGCCAGCAGTGAAAGAACCGGACAGCTAGCTAACTATGGCTACACCTTC. This gives the protein CASSERTGQLANYGYTF.

V is TRBV6-4 and J is TRBJ1-5; D unclear. This CDR3 spans 15 amino acids. The germline gives CDR1 MRHNA, CDR2 SNTAGT. Trimming left V 7 bases short and J 0 bases short, with 13 bases between. As DNA, the CDR3 is TGTGCCAGCACGGTTCCTCGGGGTAGCAATCAGCCCCAGCATTTT. Protein product: CASTVPRGSNQPQHF.

This chain links TRBV7-2 with TRBJ2-7; TRBD1 or TRBD2 may be the D gene (5 bases each). Trimming stripped 4 bases from V and 4 bases from J, with 17 bases between. The CDR3 loop spans 15 amino acids. The V gene's germline CDR1 is SGHTA and CDR2 FQGNSA. In DNA, the CDR3 is TGTGCCAGCAGCTCGGAACGGGGCTCCCGATACGAGCAGTACTTC. Its protein is CASSSERGSRYEQYF.

The chain is built from TRBV2 and TRBJ2-1; D uncertain. The CDR3 runs 11 residues. The germline V gene encodes CDR1 SNHLY and CDR2 FYNNEI. With 6 bases removed from V and 2 bases from J, the gap between germline ends came to 2 bases. CDR3 in DNA: TGTGCCAGCAGGGCCTACAATGAGCAGTTCTTC. As protein: CASRAYNEQFF.

A single count supports this clone. V is TRBV19 and J is TRBJ1-1; 8 positions agree with TRBD1. The CDR3 covers 16 residues. CDR1 is LNHDA and CDR2 is SQIVND in the germline V gene (reference sequence). Trimming removed 2 bases from V and 0 bases from J; junction bases left unmatched: 5. This CDR3 reads CASSITGGGMNTEAFF. The CDR3 bases are TGTGCCAGTAGTATAACAGGGGGTGGAATGAACACTGAAGCTTTCTTT.

The chain recombines TRBV28 with TRBJ2-2, with D possibly matching TRBD1 (6 bases). V lost 1 base and J lost 4, with 10 bases in between. Per the germline V gene, CDR1 is MDHEN and CDR2 is SYDVKM. The CDR3 covers 15 residues. The CDR3 DNA sequence: TGTGCCAGCAGTTTATTGGGACATACCACCGGGGAGCTGTTTTTT. It yields the protein CASSLLGHTTGELFF.

This chain links TRBV4-1 with TRBJ1-2, with TRBD1 matching 7 bases. V dropped 4 bases and J dropped 8; count of bases not matched to a gene: 13. CDR3 length: 15 amino acids. Germline V gene lookup returns CDR1 MGHRA and CDR2 YSYEKL. CDR3 coding DNA: TGCGCCAGCAGCCCCCAAGAGGAAGGGGGCCGCGGCTACACCTTC. It specifies CASSPQEEGGRGYTF.

This clone was observed a few times. The chain has TRBV28 and TRBJ1-1; D is uncertain. This CDR3 is 13 amino acids long. CDR1 and CDR2 (germline): MDHEN, SYDVKM. V dropped 4 bases and J dropped 5 bases, with 11 bases sitting between them. The CDR3 coding sequence is TGTGCCAGCAGTTGGGGAAGACGTACTGAAGCTTTCTTT. Its translation is CASSWGRRTEAFF.

This clone was seen a handful of times. This chain links TRBV7-2 with TRBJ2-7, with D perhaps assigned TRBD1 or TRBD2 (5 bases each). CDR3 size: 14 residues. Trimming shortened V by 2 bases and J by 2 bases, and 10 bases separated the two germline ends. The germline V gene encodes CDR1 SGHTA and CDR2 FQGNSA. The CDR3 sequence is CASSLSGPTYEQYF. For the CDR3, the DNA is TGTGCCAGCAGCTTATCGGGGCCAACCTACGAGCAGTACTTC. The complete variable domain, with remaining parts taken from reference TRBV7-2 and TRBJ2-7, reads GAGVSQSPSNKVTEKGKDVELRCDPISGHTALYWYRQSLGQGLEFLIYFQGNSAPDKSGLPSDRFSAERTGGSVSTLTIQRTQQEDSAVYLCASSLSGPTYEQYFGPGTRLTVT.

The gene calls are TRBV7-9 and TRBJ1-1; the D gene is possibly TRBD1 (5 bases). Germline V gives CDR1 SEHNR, CDR2 FQNEAQ (reference sequence). V was cut by 5 bases and J by 0 bases, with 19 bases left in between. The CDR3 is 17 residues long. The CDR3 is CASSTRGEQQMNTEAFF. The CDR3 coding sequence is TGTGCCAGCAGCACAAGAGGGGAACAGCAGATGAACACTGAAGCTTTCTTT. Based on the CDR3 plus reference TRBV7-9 and TRBJ1-1, the full variable domain is DTGVSQNPRHKITKRGQNVTFRCDPISEHNRLYWYRQTLGQGPEFLTYFQNEAQLEKSRLLSDRFSAERPKGSFSTLEIQRTEQGDSAMYLCASSTRGEQQMNTEAFFGQGTRLTVV.

V usage is TRBV9 and J usage is TRBJ1-5; D possibly corresponds to TRBD1 (6 bases). This CDR3 contains 15 residues. The V and J ends lost 0 bases and 3 bases respectively, with 10 bases between them. Germline V lookup: CDR1 SGDLS, CDR2 YYNGEE. The CDR3 reads CASSVGGGLNQPQHF. DNA of the CDR3: TGTGCCAGCAGCGTAGGGGGGGGCCTCAATCAGCCCCAGCATTTT.